A selection of T cell receptor beta chains follows, all from one sample in a study of T cells after yellow fever vaccination. TCRdb reprocessed the 5' RACE reads via MiXCR and lists one record per CDR3 protein. The sample includes fewer than 500,000 distinct CDR3 sequences, roughly a sixth of them seen just once. Sequencing used PBMCs, obtained before the yellow fever booster vaccination. The receptors shown here come from a man aged 18 to 30 who received the YFV17D yellow fever vaccine. CDR3s include the opening cysteine and the closing phenylalanine or tryptophan. A D gene is named only where the DNA matches it firmly. A clone size is listed for some rows: how often the clone was seen (once, few, many), or a class if it is expanded.

TGCAGCGTTGAACGGACCGCAAACACCGGGGAGCTGTTTTTT CSVERTANTGELFF TRBJ2-2 - few TRBV29-1
TGTGCCAGCAGCTTAACTGGCGTCGGGACAGGGAGATCACCCCTCCACTTT CASSLTGVGTGRSPLHF TRBJ1-6 TRBD1 - TRBV7-8
TGTGCCAGCAGCCCCCCCGGGGGGGCCTCCTACGAGCAGTACTTC CASSPPGGASYEQYF TRBJ2-7 TRBD2 - TRBV7-9
TGTGCCAGCAGCCGGATCGGCGGGCGAAGCACAGATACGCAGTATTTT CASSRIGGRSTDTQYF TRBJ2-3 - few TRBV4-2
TGCAGTGCTAATGACAAGGGCTACGAGCAGTACTTC CSANDKGYEQYF TRBJ2-7 - - TRBV20-1
TGCAGCGCCCGACCGGGACAGGCCTATGGCTACACCTTC CSARPGQAYGYTF TRBJ1-2 TRBD1 - TRBV29-1
TGTGCCAGCAGCAAGACAGGGTTTGACAATGAGCAGTTCTTC CASSKTGFDNEQFF TRBJ2-1 TRBD1 few TRBV5-4
TGCAGTGCTACCGGTGGGGCGGCGGGCTACACCTTC CSATGGAAGYTF TRBJ1-2 - few TRBV20-1
TGCAGTGCTAGAAGTTGGGTAATGGGGGAGACCCAGTACTTC CSARSWVMGETQYF TRBJ2-5 - few TRBV20-1
TGCGCCAGCAGCTCCCATGGGGGCACAGATACGCAGTATTTT CASSSHGGTDTQYF TRBJ2-3 - - TRBV5-1
TGTGCCAGCAGTTACTTCCTAACAGGTAGATACGTCACTGAAGCTTTCTTT CASSYFLTGRYVTEAFF TRBJ1-1 - many TRBV6-2/TRBV6-3
TGTGCCAGCAGTTTTGGGCAACTCACTGAAGCTTTCTTT CASSFGQLTEAFF TRBJ1-1 - - TRBV12-3/TRBV12-4